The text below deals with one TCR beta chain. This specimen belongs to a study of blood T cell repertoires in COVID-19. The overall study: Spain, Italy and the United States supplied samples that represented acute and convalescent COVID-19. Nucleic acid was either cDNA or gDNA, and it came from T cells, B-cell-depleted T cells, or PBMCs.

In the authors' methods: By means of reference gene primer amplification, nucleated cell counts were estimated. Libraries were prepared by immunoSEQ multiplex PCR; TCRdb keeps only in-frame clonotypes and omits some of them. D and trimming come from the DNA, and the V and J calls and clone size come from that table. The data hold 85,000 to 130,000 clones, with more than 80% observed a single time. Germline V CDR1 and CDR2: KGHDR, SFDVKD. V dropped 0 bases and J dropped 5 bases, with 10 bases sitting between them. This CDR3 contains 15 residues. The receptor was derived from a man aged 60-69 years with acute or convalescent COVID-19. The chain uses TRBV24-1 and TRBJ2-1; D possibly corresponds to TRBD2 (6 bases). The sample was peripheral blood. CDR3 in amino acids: CATSDLGTANNEQFF. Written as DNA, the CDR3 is TGTGCCACCAGTGATTTGGGGACTGCAAACAATGAGCAGTTCTTC.